These T cell receptor beta chains were read from a single sample in a study of PD-L1 blockade in urothelial cancer. Libraries were prepared by immunoSEQ multiplex PCR; TCRdb keeps only in-frame clonotypes and omits some of them. The repertoire includes 80,000 to 95,000 clones, over 65% of them detected once, and approximately 8.4% sits in the top ten. The sequences come from PBMCs, collected around atezolizumab (anti-PD-L1) treatment. These receptors all come from a man between 65 and 85 years old with urothelial cancer. Each CDR3 is given with its conserved first and last residue. Each record gives: J gene, D gene, clone size, V gene, CDR3 protein, CDR3 DNA. The D gene is left open where the match is weak. Size values are once, few and many counts, or a class for expanded clones, and some rows have none.

TRBJ2-1,-,-,TRBV10-3,CAISEQASYEQFF,TGTGCCATCAGTGAGCAGGCTAGCTATGAGCAGTTCTTC
TRBJ1-2,TRBD1,-,TRBV14,CASSQVGGAIYGYTF,TGTGCCAGCAGCCAAGTAGGGGGCGCGATCTATGGCTACACCTTC
TRBJ2-2,TRBD2,-,TRBV2,CASRVAGVGTGELFF,TGTGCCAGCAGGGTAGCGGGGGTTGGCACCGGGGAGCTGTTTTTT
TRBJ1-4,-,many,TRBV2,CASSEARGYTEKLFF,TGTGCCAGCAGTGAAGCGAGGGGGTATACTGAAAAACTGTTTTTT
TRBJ1-1,TRBD1,-,TRBV7-9,CASSSTGGGGTAFF,TGTGCCAGCAGCTCTACAGGGGGCGGGGGTACAGCTTTCTTT
TRBJ2-2,-,-,TRBV30,CAWTPTPAGVTGELFF,TGTGCCTGGACACCGACCCCGGCAGGGGTCACCGGGGAGCTGTTTTTT
TRBJ2-5,TRBD2,-,TRBV28,CASSLGGSQETQYF,TGTGCCAGCAGTTTGGGGGGGTCCCAAGAGACCCAGTACTTC
TRBJ2-1,TRBD2,-,TRBV29-1,CSIAGGNNNEQFF,TGCAGCATAGCGGGGGGCAATAACAATGAGCAGTTCTTC
TRBJ1-4,-,-,TRBV18,CASSPQQGDNEKLFF,TGTGCCAGCTCACCGCAACAGGGAGATAATGAAAAACTGTTTTTT
TRBJ1-6,TRBD1,-,TRBV6-1,CASRKNRGDNSPLHF,TGTGCCAGCAGGAAGAACAGGGGGGATAATTCACCCCTCCACTTT
TRBJ1-1,-,few,TRBV5-1,CASSLRPGRTEAFF,TGCGCCAGCAGCTTGCGGCCAGGGCGGACTGAAGCTTTCTTT
TRBJ2-7,TRBD1,-,TRBV5-4,CASSSGTGTLGEQYF,TGTGCCAGCAGCTCCGGGACAGGCACTCTGGGCGAGCAGTACTTC
TRBJ2-6,-,-,TRBV4-2,CASSHRPPGANVLTF,TGTGCCAGCAGCCACAGGCCTCCAGGGGCCAACGTCCTGACTTTC
TRBJ2-4,TRBD2,-,TRBV5-5,CASSSTSEGNIQYF,TGTGCCAGCAGCTCAACTAGCGAGGGAAACATTCAGTACTTC
TRBJ2-7,TRBD1,-,TRBV11-3,CASSLAGQGYEQYF,TGTGCCAGCAGCTTGGCGGGACAGGGCTACGAGCAGTACTTC
TRBJ2-7,TRBD2,once,TRBV10-3,CAISESGGSGGAYEQYF,TGTGCCATCAGTGAGTCCGGTGGTAGCGGGGGTGCTTACGAGCAGTACTTC
TRBJ2-5,TRBD1,-,TRBV9,CASSVGQGASQETQYF,TGTGCCAGCAGCGTCGGACAGGGGGCCAGCCAAGAGACCCAGTACTTC
TRBJ1-1,-,-,TRBV7-3,CASSFQAGTEAFF,TGTGCCAGCAGCTTTCAGGCTGGCACTGAAGCTTTCTTT
TRBJ2-3,TRBD2,-,TRBV30,CAWSSTRSSGLAANTDTQYF,TGTGCCTGGAGTTCCACCCGCTCCTCAGGACTAGCGGCCAACACAGATACGCAGTATTTT
TRBJ2-2,TRBD1,-,TRBV9,CASSGAPGQGVTGELFF,TGTGCCAGCAGCGGAGCACCGGGACAGGGAGTAACCGGGGAGCTGTTTTTT
TRBJ1-5,-,few,TRBV7-2,CASSVDRWDQPQHF,TGTGCCAGCAGCGTTGACAGGTGGGATCAGCCCCAGCATTTT
TRBJ1-2,TRBD1,-,TRBV19,CASSIDPDRSYGYTF,TGTGCCAGTAGTATAGACCCGGACAGGAGCTATGGCTACACCTTC
TRBJ1-4,-,-,TRBV6-1,CASSSFVNEKLFF,TGTGCCAGCAGCTCTTTTGTTAATGAAAAACTGTTTTTT
TRBJ2-1,TRBD1,-,TRBV5-1,CASRLGQGLYNEQFF,TGCGCCAGCAGGCTAGGACAGGGCTTATACAATGAGCAGTTCTTC
TRBJ1-6,-,-,TRBV5-4,CASSLPGGGNSPLHF,TGTGCCAGCAGCTTGCCCGGGGGTGGGAATTCACCCCTCCACTTT
TRBJ2-7,-,-,TRBV7-2,CASSSGTSSTYEQYF,TGTGCCAGCAGCTCCGGGACATCTTCGACCTACGAGCAGTACTTC
TRBJ1-3,-,once,TRBV7-2,CASSSTGSSGNTIYF,TGTGCCAGCAGCTCAACAGGGAGCTCTGGAAACACCATATATTTT
TRBJ1-2,-,few,TRBV5-1,CASSLRDGKDGYTF,TGCGCCAGCAGTTTGAGAGACGGGAAAGATGGCTACACCTTC
TRBJ1-5,-,-,TRBV7-9,CASSPPGGGQPQHF,TGTGCCAGCAGCCCCCCCGGGGGTGGCCAGCCCCAGCATTTT
TRBJ1-2,TRBD1,-,TRBV6-1,CASSEQSTGGIGYTF,TGTGCCAGCAGTGAACAGTCGACAGGGGGGATTGGCTACACCTTC
TRBJ2-1,-,-,TRBV2,CASSGLSEQFF,TGTGCCAGCAGTGGACTATCAGAGCAGTTCTTC
TRBJ2-5,-,-,TRBV5-1,CASSTNRVIQETQYF,TGCGCCAGCAGCACCAACAGGGTTATACAAGAGACCCAGTACTTC
TRBJ1-1,TRBD1,-,TRBV19,CASSVQGANTEAFF,TGTGCCAGTAGTGTACAGGGGGCGAACACTGAAGCTTTCTTT
TRBJ2-7,TRBD2,-,TRBV19,CASSSAAGPSYEQYF,TGTGCCAGTAGTTCCGCAGCGGGGCCCTCCTACGAGCAGTACTTC
TRBJ1-1,-,-,TRBV11-2,CASRPLQLLNTEAFF,TGTGCCAGCAGACCCCTACAGTTATTGAACACTGAAGCTTTCTTT
TRBJ2-5,TRBD2,once,TRBV2,CASRGISGRADFFVETQYF,TGTGCCAGCAGGGGGATTAGCGGGAGGGCCGATTTTTTCGTGGAGACCCAGTACTTC
TRBJ2-1,-,once,TRBV11-1,CASSLDWYNEQFF,TGTGCCAGCAGCCTTGACTGGTACAATGAGCAGTTCTTC
TRBJ1-2,-,-,TRBV18,CASSPPATLNYGYTF,TGTGCCAGCTCACCACCGGCCACCTTAAACTATGGCTACACCTTC
TRBJ2-7,TRBD1,-,TRBV9,CASSVDRDGEQYF,TGTGCCAGCAGCGTCGACAGGGATGGGGAGCAGTACTTC
TRBJ2-5,-,-,TRBV5-1,CASTRDNQETQYF,TGCGCCAGCACCAGGGACAACCAAGAGACCCAGTACTTC